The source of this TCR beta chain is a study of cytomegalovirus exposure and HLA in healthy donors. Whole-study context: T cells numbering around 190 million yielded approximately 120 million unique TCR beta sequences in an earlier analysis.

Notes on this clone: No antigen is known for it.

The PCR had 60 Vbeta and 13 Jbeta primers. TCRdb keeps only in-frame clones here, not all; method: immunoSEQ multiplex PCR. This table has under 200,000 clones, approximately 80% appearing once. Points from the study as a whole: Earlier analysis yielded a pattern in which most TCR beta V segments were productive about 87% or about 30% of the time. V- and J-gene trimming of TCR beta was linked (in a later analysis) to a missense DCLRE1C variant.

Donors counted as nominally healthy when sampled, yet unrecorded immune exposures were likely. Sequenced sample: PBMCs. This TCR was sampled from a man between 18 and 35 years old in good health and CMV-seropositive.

CDR3 protein: CASSYSIAGGYNEQFF. In DNA form, the CDR3 reads TGTGCCAGCAGTTACTCGATAGCGGGGGGGTACAATGAGCAGTTCTTC. The genes are TRBV6-5 and TRBJ2-1; TRBD2 matches 11 bases. Unmatched junction bases numbered 2, after V lost 0 bases and J lost 4 bases. The germline gives CDR1 MNHEY, CDR2 SVGAGI. The CDR3 runs to 16 residues.